This paragraph covers one T cell receptor beta chain sequence. The antigen it binds to is not known. No quality values exist for individual bases; no much larger clone is one base distant. V is cut by 10 bases and J by 6 bases, and the space between the germline ends is 24 bases. Including cysteine and phenylalanine, the CDR3 has 15 amino acids. The CDR3 DNA has 45 bases and is translated from base 1. Sequences SNHLY (CDR1) and FYNNEI (CDR2) are obtained from the germline V gene. This sample was included in a study of blood T cell repertoires in COVID-19 (dated by TCRdb to about 2020). Regarding the study in general: Samples from collaborators originated in the United States, Italy and Spain and spanned both the acute and convalescent phases of COVID-19. The material from the prospective study consisted of cDNA or gDNA derived from T cells, B-cell-depleted T cells, or PBMCs. The dataset comprised deeply sampled blood TCRbeta repertoires from subjects exposed to, actively infected with, or recovered from COVID-19. The repertoires were made available in a free public database intended to serve as a resource for research on the immune response to SARS-CoV-2. Samples came from the ongoing ImmuneRACE study (first 160 participants) plus 1,254 subjects from 6 global collaborators. Nearly every sample came with metadata listing a de-identified subject ID, COVID-19 status, age in years and sex. HLA class I and class II types, where available, came from metadata supplied by the sample provider rather than from assay-based typing.

TCRbeta CDR3 regions were amplified from genomic DNA using the immunoSEQ Assay, a bias-controlled multiplex PCR. The authors processed their data as follows. Within the assay, amplification of reference gene primers was used to estimate how many nucleated cells each sample contained. Sequence reads were collapsed and filtered to measure the absolute abundance of every unique TCRbeta CDR3 rearrangement. For each sample, productive Simpson clonality was calculated as the square root of Simpson's diversity index over productive rearrangements. Drawn from immuneACCESS, this table holds only the in-frame rearrangements with V and J called that TCRdb kept. Clones are partly lost; checked studies trace under half to an unresolved V gene and leave the rest unexplained. That table is the source of V, J and clone size, and D and trimming were worked out from the DNA. The sample contains 150,000 to 200,000 clones, 65% to 80% of them found a single time. The ten largest clones take up less than 20% of the sample.

The investigation overall reported the following: The amount of clinical and demographic metadata varied by source and participant and was provided uncurated.

Participants in the prospective study were enrolled through a virtual design, were aged roughly 18 to 100 years, and lived in about two dozen United States geographic areas. In the prospective study, participants were assigned to cohorts based on the clinical history participants reported in a screening survey and a study questionnaire. Mobile phlebotomists in the prospective study collected whole blood, serum and a nasopharyngeal or oropharyngeal swab from every participant. Prospective study participants could optionally give additional blood draws and questionnaires over an approximately 2-month period. Before DNA extraction, prospective study blood samples were shipped either frozen or at room temperature.

The source material was PBMCs or T cells enriched from blood (not recorded which). Rearrangement joined TRBV2 to TRBJ1-2; TRBD1 is a weak D gene call, 5 bases matching. This TCR was recovered from a woman aged 45-59 years with acute COVID-19. The DNA sequence is TGTGCCACCACCAAACAGGCGTCGGTGGGCGATGGCTACACCTTC. This sequence encodes CATTKQASVGDGYTF. Joined to the reference TRBV2 and TRBJ1-2 proteins, this CDR3 gives the full variable domain: EPEVTQTPSHQVTQMGQEVILRCVPISNHLYFYWYRQILGQKVEFLVSFYNNEISEKSEIFDDQFSVERPDGSNFTLKIRSTKLEDSAMYFCATTKQASVGDGYTFGSGTRLTVV.